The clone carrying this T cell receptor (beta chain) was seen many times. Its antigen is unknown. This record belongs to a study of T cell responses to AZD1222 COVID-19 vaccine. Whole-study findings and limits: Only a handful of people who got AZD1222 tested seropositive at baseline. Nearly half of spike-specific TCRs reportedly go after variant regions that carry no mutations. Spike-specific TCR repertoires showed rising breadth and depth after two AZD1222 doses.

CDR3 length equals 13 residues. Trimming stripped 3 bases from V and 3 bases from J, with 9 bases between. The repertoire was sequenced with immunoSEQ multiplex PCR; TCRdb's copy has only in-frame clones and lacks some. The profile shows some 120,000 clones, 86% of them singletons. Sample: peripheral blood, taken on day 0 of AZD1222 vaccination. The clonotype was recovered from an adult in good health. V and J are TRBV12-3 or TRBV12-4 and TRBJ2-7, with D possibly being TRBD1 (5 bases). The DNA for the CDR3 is TGTGCCAGCAGTTTCACAGGCGACTACGAGCAGTACTTC. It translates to CASSFTGDYEQYF.